This TCR beta chain was sequenced for a study of T cell responses to AZD1222 COVID-19 vaccine. The CDR3 totals 15 residues. Trimming left V 6 bases short and J 6 bases short, with 22 bases between. Germline V gene sequence: CDR1 SGHRS, CDR2 YFSETQ. About this clone itself: As yet, its antigen is unknown.

Notes on the study in general: Clonal diversity was possibly underestimated, and the donors were mostly white British, with more females.

The table came from immunoSEQ multiplex PCR; TCRdb's copy has only in-frame clones and leaves some out. Among some 130,000 clones listed, about nine tenths were seen once. This chain links TRBV5-1 with TRBJ2-7; a weak D match, TRBD1 (6 bases). The sample consisted of peripheral blood, taken on day 0 of AZD1222 vaccination. This receptor was taken from an adult in good health. Written as DNA, the CDR3 is TGCGCCAGCAAGGATCAGGCAGGGGTGTTCAGCGAGCAGTACTTC. Protein product: CASKDQAGVFSEQYF.